Listed below are T cell receptor beta chains from one sample, sequenced in a study of blood T cell repertoires in COVID-19. The repertoire was sequenced with immunoSEQ multiplex PCR; TCRdb's copy has only in-frame clones and lacks some. The data hold 200,000 to 250,000 clones, with 82% observed a single time. The sample was peripheral blood. All receptors come from a woman aged 80 or over with COVID-19, enrolled during active disease. CDR3s include the opening cysteine and the closing phenylalanine or tryptophan. A D gene is named only where the DNA matches it firmly. Size is stated for part of the rows, as once, few or many counts, or as a class when the clone is expanded.

clone size: .; V gene: TRBV7-2; J gene: TRBJ2-5; D gene: .; CDR3 DNA: TGTGCCAGCAGCTTATCGAGGGGGGGAGAGACCCAGTACTTC; CDR3 protein: CASSLSRGGETQYF
clone size: .; V gene: TRBV3-1/TRBV3-2; J gene: TRBJ2-5; D gene: TRBD1; CDR3 DNA: TGTGCCAGCGAAGGGGGCAGAGTGGCCCAGTACTTC; CDR3 protein: CASEGGRVAQYF
clone size: .; V gene: TRBV6-5; J gene: TRBJ1-2; D gene: .; CDR3 DNA: TGTGCCAGCAGTACCGGGAACTATGGCTACACCTTC; CDR3 protein: CASSTGNYGYTF
clone size: .; V gene: TRBV21-1; J gene: TRBJ2-1; D gene: .; CDR3 DNA: TGTGCCAGCAGCAAAGACAGCTACAATGAGCAGTTCTTC; CDR3 protein: CASSKDSYNEQFF
clone size: .; V gene: TRBV7-8; J gene: TRBJ2-3; D gene: TRBD1; CDR3 DNA: TGTGCCAGCAGCTCCTGGACAGGGGGCACAGATACGCAGTATTTT; CDR3 protein: CASSSWTGGTDTQYF
clone size: .; V gene: TRBV12-3/TRBV12-4; J gene: TRBJ1-5; D gene: .; CDR3 DNA: TGTGCCAGCAGTCTCAGAGGTCAGCCCCAGCATTTT; CDR3 protein: CASSLRGQPQHF
clone size: .; V gene: TRBV15; J gene: TRBJ1-2; D gene: TRBD1; CDR3 DNA: TGTGCCACCAGCAGAGATCGACGGTCTTGGACAGGGGGATTTCCTAACTATGGCTACACCTTC; CDR3 protein: CATSRDRRSWTGGFPNYGYTF
clone size: .; V gene: TRBV19; J gene: TRBJ1-5; D gene: .; CDR3 DNA: TGTGCCAGTGCCTCGACAGGTAGCAATCAGCCCCAGCATTTT; CDR3 protein: CASASTGSNQPQHF
clone size: .; V gene: TRBV9; J gene: TRBJ2-5; D gene: TRBD1; CDR3 DNA: TGTGCCAGCAGCGTAGATCCCCGAACAGGGGGCGAGGAGACCCAGTACTTC; CDR3 protein: CASSVDPRTGGEETQYF
clone size: .; V gene: TRBV5-4; J gene: TRBJ2-1; D gene: TRBD2; CDR3 DNA: TGTGCCAGCAGCTTGAACAGCGGGATTTACAATGAGCAGTTCTTC; CDR3 protein: CASSLNSGIYNEQFF
clone size: once; V gene: TRBV7-8; J gene: TRBJ2-7; D gene: .; CDR3 DNA: TGTGCCAGCAGCTTTAGTTACGAGCAGTACTTC; CDR3 protein: CASSFSYEQYF
clone size: .; V gene: TRBV10-3; J gene: TRBJ1-5; D gene: .; CDR3 DNA: TGTGCCATCAGTGGAGAGGGTTTCTCGACCCAGCATTTT; CDR3 protein: CAISGEGFSTQHF
clone size: once; V gene: TRBV11-2; J gene: TRBJ2-7; D gene: TRBD2; CDR3 DNA: TGTGCCAGCAGCGCCGTCCCTAGCGGCCTGCCCATGGGAGAGCAGTACTTC; CDR3 protein: CASSAVPSGLPMGEQYF
clone size: once; V gene: TRBV2; J gene: TRBJ2-1; D gene: TRBD2; CDR3 DNA: TGTGCCAGCAAAAAGATTACGGGGGGGCGGAATGAGCAGTTCTTC; CDR3 protein: CASKKITGGRNEQFF
clone size: .; V gene: TRBV23-1; J gene: TRBJ2-6; D gene: .; CDR3 DNA: TGCGCCAGCAGTCCAAAGGAGTCGAGGGGGGCCAACGTCCTGACTTTC; CDR3 protein: CASSPKESRGANVLTF
clone size: .; V gene: TRBV25-1; J gene: TRBJ2-3; D gene: .; CDR3 DNA: TGTGCCAGCAGTGAGGGGCAGGGCACAGATACGCAGTATTTT; CDR3 protein: CASSEGQGTDTQYF
clone size: .; V gene: TRBV9; J gene: TRBJ2-5; D gene: TRBD1; CDR3 DNA: TGTGCCAGCAGCGGGACAGGGGAATCGGGGGAGACCCAGTACTTC; CDR3 protein: CASSGTGESGETQYF
clone size: .; V gene: TRBV19; J gene: TRBJ2-2; D gene: .; CDR3 DNA: TGTGCCAGTAGAAAGACAGAGAACACCGGGGAGCTGTTTTTT; CDR3 protein: CASRKTENTGELFF
clone size: .; V gene: TRBV3-1/TRBV3-2; J gene: TRBJ1-2; D gene: .; CDR3 DNA: TGTGCCAGCAGCCATTACCGAGCTAACTATGGCTACACCTTC; CDR3 protein: CASSHYRANYGYTF
clone size: .; V gene: TRBV5-4; J gene: TRBJ2-5; D gene: TRBD2; CDR3 DNA: TGTGCCAGCAGCTTGTCTAGCGGGAGTCAAGAGACCCAGTACTTC; CDR3 protein: CASSLSSGSQETQYF
clone size: .; V gene: TRBV6-5; J gene: TRBJ1-4; D gene: .; CDR3 DNA: TGTGCCAGCAGTTACTTGGACACCCGGAGTGAAAAACTGTTTTTT; CDR3 protein: CASSYLDTRSEKLFF
clone size: .; V gene: TRBV6-5; J gene: TRBJ1-6; D gene: .; CDR3 DNA: TGTGCCAGCGGCTCCCCTCCTCGATCACCCCTCCACTTT; CDR3 protein: CASGSPPRSPLHF
clone size: few; V gene: TRBV21-1; J gene: TRBJ1-1; D gene: .; CDR3 DNA: TGTGCCAGCAGCAAAGATCGGCGAAAGACAGGGATCGAAAACACTGAAGCTTTCTTT; CDR3 protein: CASSKDRRKTGIENTEAFF
clone size: few; V gene: TRBV28; J gene: TRBJ2-1; D gene: TRBD2; CDR3 DNA: TGTGCCAGCAGTTCCATCTCAGCGGGAGGGCCTAAGGATGAGCAGTTCTTC; CDR3 protein: CASSSISAGGPKDEQFF
clone size: .; V gene: TRBV4-1; J gene: TRBJ2-7; D gene: TRBD1; CDR3 DNA: TGCGCCAGCAGCCAGGCGGACAGGAGCTCCTACGAGCAGTACTTC; CDR3 protein: CASSQADRSSYEQYF
clone size: .; V gene: TRBV6-5; J gene: TRBJ1-1; D gene: .; CDR3 DNA: TGTGCCAGCAGTTACTCGCTTGTAGCGAACACTGAAGCTTTCTTT; CDR3 protein: CASSYSLVANTEAFF
clone size: .; V gene: TRBV5-5; J gene: TRBJ1-5; D gene: .; CDR3 DNA: TGTGCCAGCAGCTTGGCTGGGGGCGGTCAGCCCCAGCATTTT; CDR3 protein: CASSLAGGGQPQHF
clone size: .; V gene: TRBV27; J gene: TRBJ2-7; D gene: TRBD2; CDR3 DNA: TGTGCCAGCAGTTCGACCCCGGGACTAGGCGAGCAGTACTTC; CDR3 protein: CASSSTPGLGEQYF
clone size: .; V gene: TRBV5-4; J gene: TRBJ2-7; D gene: TRBD2; CDR3 DNA: TGTGCCAGCGGCCGGGAGCGGGGGCGAGAGCAGTACTTC; CDR3 protein: CASGRERGREQYF
clone size: .; V gene: TRBV7-9; J gene: TRBJ1-3; D gene: .; CDR3 DNA: TGTGCCAGCAGCGCCTGGCTCTCTGGAAACACCATATATTTT; CDR3 protein: CASSAWLSGNTIYF
clone size: .; V gene: TRBV7-3; J gene: TRBJ1-2; D gene: .; CDR3 DNA: TGTGCCAGCAGCGGCCGGGAGGGAGGCTACACCTTC; CDR3 protein: CASSGREGGYTF
clone size: many; V gene: TRBV10-3; J gene: TRBJ1-5; D gene: TRBD1; CDR3 DNA: TGTGCCATCAGTGAGTGGTTGGGACAGGGGGACCAGCCCCAGCATTTT; CDR3 protein: CAISEWLGQGDQPQHF
clone size: .; V gene: TRBV29-1; J gene: TRBJ2-7; D gene: TRBD1; CDR3 DNA: TGCAGCGTTACTTCTTGGACAGGAATCTACGAGCAGTACTTC; CDR3 protein: CSVTSWTGIYEQYF
clone size: .; V gene: TRBV12-5; J gene: TRBJ1-5; D gene: TRBD1; CDR3 DNA: TGTGCTAGTGGTTCGGTACAGGGGATGGGCAATCAGCCCCAGCATTTT; CDR3 protein: CASGSVQGMGNQPQHF
clone size: .; V gene: TRBV3-1/TRBV3-2; J gene: TRBJ1-4; D gene: TRBD1; CDR3 DNA: TGTGCCAGCAGCCAAGATTCAGGGGGACAGGGGTACCTCAAACTGTTTTTT; CDR3 protein: CASSQDSGGQGYLKLFF
clone size: .; V gene: TRBV4-2; J gene: TRBJ2-1; D gene: .; CDR3 DNA: TGTGCCAGCAGCCAAGACGGACTTACCGGGAATGAGCAGTTCTTC; CDR3 protein: CASSQDGLTGNEQFF
clone size: once; V gene: TRBV5-8; J gene: TRBJ2-3; D gene: TRBD1; CDR3 DNA: TGTGCCAGCCTCCCGGGACAGGACACAGATACGCAGTATTTT; CDR3 protein: CASLPGQDTDTQYF
clone size: .; V gene: TRBV18; J gene: TRBJ2-7; D gene: TRBD1; CDR3 DNA: TGTGCCAGCTCACCTGGACAGGGGGCTACCTACGAGCAGTACTTC; CDR3 protein: CASSPGQGATYEQYF
clone size: .; V gene: TRBV7-9; J gene: TRBJ1-6; D gene: .; CDR3 DNA: TGTGCCAGCAGCTTGCGTGCTGAGAATTCACCCCTCCACTTT; CDR3 protein: CASSLRAENSPLHF
clone size: .; V gene: TRBV5-8; J gene: TRBJ2-2; D gene: .; CDR3 DNA: TGTGCCAGCAGGCGGGTCGGGGAGCTGTTTTTT; CDR3 protein: CASRRVGELFF
clone size: .; V gene: TRBV18; J gene: TRBJ1-5; D gene: .; CDR3 DNA: TGTGCCAGCTCAACGACAGGAGGCAATCAGCCCCAGCATTTT; CDR3 protein: CASSTTGGNQPQHF
clone size: few; V gene: TRBV30; J gene: TRBJ1-1; D gene: .; CDR3 DNA: TGTGCCTGGAGCAGAATTTTAAGGAACACTGAAGCTTTCTTT; CDR3 protein: CAWSRILRNTEAFF
clone size: .; V gene: TRBV5-1; J gene: TRBJ1-2; D gene: .; CDR3 DNA: TGCGCCAGCAGCTTGGACAGGGCGATGAATGGCTACACCTTC; CDR3 protein: CASSLDRAMNGYTF
clone size: .; V gene: TRBV5-1; J gene: TRBJ2-1; D gene: TRBD2; CDR3 DNA: TGCGCCAGCAGCTTGGGTGACTCCGGGACTAGCGGGATATATGAGCAGTTCTTC; CDR3 protein: CASSLGDSGTSGIYEQFF
clone size: .; V gene: TRBV7-9; J gene: TRBJ1-4; D gene: .; CDR3 DNA: TGTGCCACCAACGCGGGTAATGAAAAACTGTTTTTT; CDR3 protein: CATNAGNEKLFF
clone size: few; V gene: TRBV7-3; J gene: TRBJ2-1; D gene: TRBD2; CDR3 DNA: TGTGCCAGCAGCCCGTGGGGGGGCAATGAGCAGTTCTTC; CDR3 protein: CASSPWGGNEQFF
clone size: few; V gene: TRBV12-3/TRBV12-4; J gene: TRBJ1-4; D gene: .; CDR3 DNA: TGTGCCAGCAAAGGGGCACCTGAAAAACTGTTTTTT; CDR3 protein: CASKGAPEKLFF